Many counts were recorded for the clone carrying this TCR beta chain. What it binds is unknown. Separate cDNA molecules each had unique molecular identifiers attached to them. TCRdb itself ran the 5' RACE reads through MiXCR, one entry per CDR3 protein. This table holds about 69,000 distinct CDR3 sequences, roughly 9.4% found once. This entry comes from a study of early T cells in non-severe SARS-CoV-2 infection. Findings and caveats of the study: Using VDJdb, the matching emphasized anti-spike CD8 responses while missing private and CD4 specificities.

Material for sequencing was whole blood. The TCR originated in an adult who was a healthcare worker with PCR-confirmed SARS-CoV-2 infection or an uninfected control (not recorded which).

CDR3 nucleotide sequence: TGTGCCAGTAAGGCTAGCGGAAACACAGATACGCAGTATTTT. This encodes CASKASGNTDTQYF. V gene TRBV19 combines with J gene TRBJ2-3; 7 nucleotides agree with TRBD2. The trim removed 7 bases at V and 2 bases at J, leaving 6 bases unmatched. CDR3 size: 14 residues. Germline V gene data show CDR1 as LNHDA and CDR2 as SQIVND (reference sequence).